This T cell receptor (beta chain) was sequenced during a study of blood T cell repertoires in COVID-19. Profiled with immunoSEQ multiplex PCR; TCRdb holds only in-frame clones, not every one. This repertoire shows some 200,000 clones, around 81% found once; its top ten account for approximately 2.4%. Germline-derived CDR1 and CDR2 are SQVTM and ANQGSEA. Germline trimming cut 1 base from V and 3 bases from J; bases unmatched to any gene: 26. This CDR3 contains 22 residues. This receptor was obtained from a human donor with acute or convalescent COVID-19. The donor label of this sample is uncertain. What was sequenced was peripheral blood. This rearrangement joins TRBV29-1 to TRBJ2-7, with 11 bases lining up with TRBD1. The CDR3, as DNA: TGCAGCGTTGAAGCGACCCTTCGGAAGGGACAGGGGGATATTGCTTCACGCTACGAGCAGTACTTC. Amino acid sequence: CSVEATLRKGQGDIASRYEQYF.